Below are 17 T cell receptor beta chains sequenced from a single sample in a study of post-analysis software for immune sequencing data. Study results and caveats: Four to six TRBV segments were more frequent in patients than controls; TRBV5-6, TRBV5-1 and TRBV20-1 belonged to this group.

Each TCR beta cDNA library carried unique molecular identifiers. TCRdb called the PCR reads again in MiXCR, with one record for every CDR3 protein. The data show about 770,000 distinct CDR3 sequences, 46% seen once. No antigens are known for them. Source material: blood. These receptors all come from a girl aged 5-17 years with multiple sclerosis.

The J gene is TRBJ1-4, the V gene TRBV9; D is undetermined. Trimming took 4 bases from V and 0 from J, leaving 13 bases between them. The CDR3 is 16 residues long. CDR1 is SGDLS and CDR2 is YYNGEE in the germline V gene. This CDR3 is CASSPSGGATNEKLFF. CDR3 DNA sequence: TGTGCCAGCAGCCCGAGCGGAGGTGCAACTAATGAAAAACTGTTTTTT.

The V call is TRBV24-1, the J call TRBJ1-2; D is perhaps TRBD1 (5 bases). The CDR3 contains 14 residues. Trimming removed 4 bases at V and 4 bases at J, with 12 bases between. Looked up from germline, CDR1 is KGHDR and CDR2 is SFDVKD. The CDR3 loop is CATSDTGTGYGYTF. The DNA for the CDR3 is TGTGCCACCAGTGACACCGGGACGGGCTATGGCTACACCTTC.

This chain's CDR3 is CSARDFADTQYF. The CDR3 DNA reads TGCAGTGCTAGAGATTTCGCAGATACGCAGTATTTT. V gene TRBV20-1 combines with J gene TRBJ2-3; D remains unclear. V was cut by 0 bases and J by 4 bases, with 5 bases left in between. Germline V lookup: CDR1 DFQATT, CDR2 SNEGSKA (reference sequence). The CDR3 loop spans 12 amino acids.

The rearrangement uses TRBV6-2 or TRBV6-3 and TRBJ2-1, with 11 bases lining up with TRBD2. CDR1 MNHEY and CDR2 SVGEGT come from the germline V gene. Trimming took 5 bases from V and 7 from J; bases not matched to a gene: 7. The CDR3 has 15 residues. The CDR3 sequence is CASSLTSGSMNEQFF. The CDR3 DNA reads TGTGCCAGCAGTCTAACTAGCGGGAGTATGAATGAGCAGTTCTTC.

The chain joins TRBV6-5 to TRBJ1-1; no firm D call. The CDR3 has 15 residues. The germline gives CDR1 MNHEY, CDR2 SVGAGI. V shed 8 bases and J shed 1 base, with 17 bases lying between them. The CDR3 region has the DNA TGTGCCAGCTGCCCGGACGGCCCCTGGAACACTGAAGCTTTCTTT. Amino acid sequence: CASCPDGPWNTEAFF.

This clonotype was observed a single time. At one end the junction does not follow the germline gene, possibly because of a read error. The chain carries TRBV20-1 and TRBJ1-2; 7 nucleotides match TRBD1. CDR3 length: 14 amino acids. CDR1 is DFQATT and CDR2 is SNEGSKA in the germline V gene (reference sequence). The DNA of the CDR3 is TGCAGCGCTAGAGTTGAGACAGGGACCCCTGGCTACACCTTC. This translates into CSARVETGTPGYTF.

The V gene is TRBV28, the J gene TRBJ2-4; the D gene could be TRBD1 or TRBD2 (6 bases each). The J call may be incorrect, as the DNA end agrees better with TRBJ2-7. The CDR3 runs to 15 residues. Germline CDR1 and CDR2: MDHEN and SYDVKM. CDR3 amino acids: CASRGPKDGTYEQYF. In DNA form, the CDR3 reads TGTGCCAGCCGGGGGCCCAAGGACGGTACCTACGAGCAGTACTTC.

This clonotype was detected only a few times. A clone one base away is much larger, so this may be a read error. The chain couples TRBV7-2 to TRBJ2-5; no reliable D call. Near its end, the DNA agrees better with TRBJ2-1, so the J call may be wrong. The germline gives CDR1 SGHTA, CDR2 FQGNSA. The CDR3 is 13 residues long. CDR3 loop: CASSLVREETQFF. The CDR3 bases are TGTGCCAGCAGCTTAGTCCGTGAAGAGACCCAGTTCTTC.

The chain carries TRBV20-1 and TRBJ2-5, with D perhaps TRBD2 (6 bases). Germline V gene sequence: CDR1 DFQATT, CDR2 SNEGSKA (reference sequence). The CDR3 runs 13 residues. Trimming removed 1 base from V and 5 bases from J, with 11 bases in between. DNA for the CDR3: TGCAGTGCTAGAGCAAGACTAGTTGAGACCCAGTACTTC. Translated, it gives CSARARLVETQYF.

This clonotype was observed once. The CDR3 sequence: CASSFQGVNNQPQHF. CDR3 sequence (DNA): TGTGCCAGCAGTTTCCAGGGTGTGAACAATCAGCCCCAGCATTTT. The chain uses TRBV27 and TRBJ1-5; D perhaps matches TRBD1 (5 bases). The germline CDR1 and CDR2 sequences are MNHEY and SMNVEV (reference sequence). Trimming removed 3 bases at V and 3 bases at J, with 12 bases between. The CDR3 is made up of 15 amino acids.

A few counts support this clonotype. The J gene is TRBJ2-5, the V gene TRBV20-1; the match to TRBD2 covers 9 bases. The length of the CDR3 is 16 residues. Germline V CDR1 and CDR2: DFQATT, SNEGSKA (reference sequence). V lost 4 bases to trimming and J lost 0 bases; unmatched junction nucleotides: 9. The CDR3 region is CSAKGLAGMYQETQYF. Written as DNA, the CDR3 is TGCAGTGCTAAGGGGCTAGCGGGAATGTACCAAGAGACCCAGTACTTC.

V and J are TRBV7-2 and TRBJ2-7; 15 positions match TRBD2. The V gene's germline CDR1 is SGHTA and CDR2 FQGNSA. This CDR3 is 16 amino acids long. With 5 bases clipped from V and 6 bases from J, the junction kept 8 bases outside the gene matches. The CDR3 is CASSPQGLAGGTEQYF. In nucleotides, the CDR3 is TGTGCCAGCAGCCCACAAGGACTAGCGGGAGGGACCGAGCAGTACTTC.

V usage is TRBV7-9 and J usage is TRBJ2-1; TRBD1 agrees at 8 bases. The CDR3 has 14 residues. V shed 7 bases, J shed 9 bases, and the junction held 11 bases outside the gene matches. Germline V lookup: CDR1 SEHNR, CDR2 FQNEAQ (reference sequence). CDR3 sequence reads: CASNRGAEGSEQFF. The CDR3 region has the DNA TGTGCCAGCAACAGGGGGGCTGAAGGGAGTGAGCAGTTCTTC. The whole variable domain, remainder taken from reference TRBV7-9 and TRBJ2-1, is DTGVSQNPRHKITKRGQNVTFRCDPISEHNRLYWYRQTLGQGPEFLTYFQNEAQLEKSRLLSDRFSAERPKGSFSTLEIQRTEQGDSAMYLCASNRGAEGSEQFFGPGTRLTVL.

The chain combines TRBV7-8 with TRBJ2-7; TRBD2 is a possible D gene (5 bases). The J call is in doubt because the DNA end fits TRBJ2-1 better. The CDR3 spans 16 residues. Germline loops: CDR1 SGHVS, CDR2 FQNEAQ. CDR3 sequence: CASSLDARALNNEQFF. Here the CDR3 DNA reads TGTGCCAGCAGCTTAGATGCGAGGGCCCTGAACAATGAGCAGTTCTTC.

The chain has TRBV5-1 and TRBJ1-2; D possibly corresponds to TRBD1 (5 bases). This CDR3 is built from 15 residues. Germline V gives CDR1 SGHRS, CDR2 YFSETQ. Trimming removed 4 bases at V and 8 bases at J, with 21 bases between. CDR3 amino acids: CASSQTGRRTGGYTF. The CDR3 nucleotides read TGCGCCAGCAGCCAAACGGGACGGAGAACCGGGGGCTACACCTTC.

The chain employs TRBV20-1 and TRBJ2-7; a possible D gene is TRBD1 (6 bases). V lost 0 bases and J lost 3, with 18 bases in between. The CDR3 contains 16 residues. Per the germline V gene, CDR1 is DFQATT and CDR2 is SNEGSKA (reference sequence). The chain's CDR3 is CSARDLLMDRDYEQYF. Written as DNA, the CDR3 is TGCAGTGCTAGAGATCTACTTATGGACAGAGACTACGAGCAGTACTTC.

This rearrangement joins TRBV4-1 to TRBJ2-7, with D unresolved. V was clipped by 0 bases and J by 1 base, with 13 bases between them. Per germline, CDR1 MGHRA and CDR2 YSYEKL. The CDR3 has 16 amino acids. The CDR3 DNA follows: TGCGCCAGCAGCCAAGATCTAACCCTGCTGTCCTACGAGCAGTACTTC. It codes for CASSQDLTLLSYEQYF.